The clone carrying this T cell receptor (beta chain) was recorded many times. The antigen is unknown. The CDR3 spans 15 residues. Between the trimmed V and J ends, which lost 1 base and 0 bases, there was a span of 10 bases. The germline gives CDR1 SGHRS, CDR2 YFSETQ. TCRdb re-called the 5' RACE reads with MiXCR, one entry per CDR3 protein. The data show about 23,000 distinct CDR3 sequences, 13% seen once. This record belongs to a study of neurological immune-mediated disorders. Overall study findings and caveats: No CDR3 amino acid sequences recurred among expanded clones across subjects, suggesting private repertoires in all groups. The greatest TCR clonal expansion appeared in HTLV-1-associated myelopathy and the smallest, falling below healthy controls, in multiple sclerosis.

Sequenced material: PBMCs. This receptor was taken from an older woman with HTLV-1-associated myelopathy (HAM/TSP). This chain joins TRBV5-1 and TRBJ1-1, with D perhaps TRBD1 (5 bases). The CDR3 bases are TGCGCCAGCAGCTTGCTAGGGGTATTGAACACTGAAGCTTTCTTT. This translates into CASSLLGVLNTEAFF.